The source of this T cell receptor (beta chain) is a study of blood T cell repertoires in COVID-19. About the study: The United States, Italy and Spain were the sources of the acute and convalescent COVID-19 samples.

The CDR3 runs 17 residues. V was pared by 4 bases and J by 1 base, with 19 bases between. Germline CDR1 is SGHTA and CDR2 is FQGNSA. In the original workflow: For nucleated cells, counts were estimated from reference gene primer amplification. The repertoire was sequenced with immunoSEQ multiplex PCR; TCRdb's copy has only in-frame clones and lacks some. D and trimming come from the DNA, and the V and J calls and clone size come from that table. The sample yields about 75,000 clones, roughly 88% seen once. V and J are TRBV7-2 and TRBJ2-5; perhaps TRBD2 as D (5 bases). The sample was peripheral blood. The receptor comes from a woman aged 45 to 65 with acute or convalescent COVID-19. The CDR3 sequence is CASSYLGLAGVQETQYF. CDR3 nucleotide sequence: TGTGCCAGCAGCTACCTAGGCCTCGCCGGGGTCCAAGAGACCCAGTACTTC.